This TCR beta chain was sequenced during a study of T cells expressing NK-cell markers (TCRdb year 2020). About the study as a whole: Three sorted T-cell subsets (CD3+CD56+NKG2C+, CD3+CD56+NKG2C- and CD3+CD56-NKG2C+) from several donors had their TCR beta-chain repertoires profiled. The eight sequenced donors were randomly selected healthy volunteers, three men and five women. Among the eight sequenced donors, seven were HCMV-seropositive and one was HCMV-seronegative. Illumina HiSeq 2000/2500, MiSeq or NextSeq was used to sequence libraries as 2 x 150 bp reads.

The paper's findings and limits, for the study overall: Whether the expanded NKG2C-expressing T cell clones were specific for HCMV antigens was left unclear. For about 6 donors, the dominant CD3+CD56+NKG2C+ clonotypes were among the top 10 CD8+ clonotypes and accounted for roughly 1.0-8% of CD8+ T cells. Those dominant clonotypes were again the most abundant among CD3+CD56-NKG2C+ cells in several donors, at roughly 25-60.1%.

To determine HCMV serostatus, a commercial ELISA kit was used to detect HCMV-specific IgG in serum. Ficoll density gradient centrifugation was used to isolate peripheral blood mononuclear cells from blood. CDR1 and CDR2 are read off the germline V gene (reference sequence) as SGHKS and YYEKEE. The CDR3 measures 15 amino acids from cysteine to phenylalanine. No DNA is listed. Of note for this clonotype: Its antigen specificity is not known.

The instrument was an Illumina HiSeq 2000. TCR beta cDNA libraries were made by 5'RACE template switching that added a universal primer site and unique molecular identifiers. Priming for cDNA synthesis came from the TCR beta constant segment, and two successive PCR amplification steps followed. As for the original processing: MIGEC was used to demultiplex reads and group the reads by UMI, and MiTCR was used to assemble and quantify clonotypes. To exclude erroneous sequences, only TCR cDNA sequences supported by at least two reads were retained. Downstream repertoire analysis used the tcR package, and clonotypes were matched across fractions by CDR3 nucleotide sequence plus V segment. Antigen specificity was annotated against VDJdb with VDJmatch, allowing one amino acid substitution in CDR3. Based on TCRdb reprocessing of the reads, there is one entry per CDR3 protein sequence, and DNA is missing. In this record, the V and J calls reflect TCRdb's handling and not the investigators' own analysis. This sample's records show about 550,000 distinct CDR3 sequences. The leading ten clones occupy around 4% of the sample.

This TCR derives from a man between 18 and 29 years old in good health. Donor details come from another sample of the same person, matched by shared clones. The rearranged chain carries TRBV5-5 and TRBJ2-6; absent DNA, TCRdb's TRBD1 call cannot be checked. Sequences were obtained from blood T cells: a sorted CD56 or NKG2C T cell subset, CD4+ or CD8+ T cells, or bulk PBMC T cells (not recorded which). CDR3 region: CASSLTGVGANVLTF.